This T cell receptor (beta chain) originates from a study of beta chain features in type 1 diabetes. The study, taken as a whole, reports: In every one of the four CD4+ subsets, TCRB CDR3s were moderately but significantly shorter in Type 1 diabetes patients.

Germline-derived CDR1 and CDR2 are GTSNPN and SVGIG (reference sequence). The CDR3 extends over 12 amino acids. Trimming stripped 1 base from V and 4 bases from J, with 7 bases between. This clone turned up a few times. Its antigen is not identified. Sequenced material consisted of expressed TCRB transcripts (all of the isolated RNA was reverse transcribed). Here immunoSEQ multiplex PCR was the method, and the copy in TCRdb shows in-frame clones only, minus some. The sample carries a few hundred thousand clones, approximately 12% recorded once. The chain combines TRBV30 with TRBJ1-2; a weak D match, TRBD1 (5 bases). Specimen: naive CD4+ T cells from blood. The TCR was taken from a woman aged 18-29 years with type 1 diabetes. The CDR3 loop reads CAWSAGPYGYTF. The CDR3 DNA is TGTGCCTGGAGTGCAGGGCCCTATGGCTACACCTTC. Looking up the rest from reference TRBV30 and TRBJ1-2 gives the full variable domain: SQTIHQWPATLVQPVGSPLSLECTVEGTSNPNLYWYRQAAGRGLQLLFYSVGIGQISSEVPQNLSASRPQDRQFILSSKKLLLSDSGFYLCAWSAGPYGYTFGSGTRLTVV.